Below are 31 T cell receptor beta chains sequenced from a single sample in a study of T cell changes during pregnancy in multiple sclerosis. Some clones are missing from TCRdb's copy, which holds only in-frame ones; the method was immunoSEQ multiplex PCR. The table shows 50,000 to 65,000 clones, with about 94% occurring only once. The specimen comprised CD8+ T cells from peripheral blood mononuclear cells, sampled in the second trimester of pregnancy. The origin of the receptors is a female donor with multiple sclerosis, enrolled in a pregnancy study.

The V and J genes are TRBV27 and TRBJ2-5; the match to TRBD1 covers 7 bases. The trim removed 0 bases at V and 5 bases at J, leaving 12 bases unmatched. From germline, CDR1 is MNHEY and CDR2 SMNVEV (reference sequence). The CDR3 is 17 residues long. CDR3 amino acids: CASSLSSEGANSETQYF. The CDR3 DNA follows: TGTGCCAGCAGTTTATCATCTGAGGGGGCGAATTCGGAGACCCAGTACTTC.

The chain employs TRBV6-6 and TRBJ2-7, with 7 nucleotides matching TRBD1. The CDR3 is 15 residues long. V lost 0 bases, J lost 2 bases, and 4 bases stayed unmatched. The germline CDR1 and CDR2 sequences are MNHNY and SVGAGI (reference sequence). This CDR3 is CASSYSQGQTYEQYF. Here the CDR3 DNA reads TGTGCCAGCAGTTACTCGCAGGGACAGACCTACGAGCAGTACTTC.

V usage is TRBV25-1 and J usage is TRBJ2-2; possibly TRBD2 for D (5 bases). The V gene lost 3 bases and the J gene lost 3 bases, with 11 bases spanning the gap. From germline, CDR1 is MGHDK and CDR2 SYGVNS. CDR3 length equals 15 residues. The CDR3: CASSESSRDTGELFF. DNA for the CDR3: TGTGCCAGCAGTGAGTCTAGCCGCGACACCGGGGAGCTGTTTTTT.

V usage is TRBV28 and J usage is TRBJ2-2, with 7 bases matching TRBD1. Germline V lookup: CDR1 MDHEN, CDR2 SYDVKM. Germline trimming cut 3 bases from V and 6 bases from J; bases unmatched to any gene: 7. CDR3 size: 15 residues. Written as DNA, the CDR3 is TGTGCCAGCAGTTTGAGACAGGGCGGGCCCGGGGAGCTGTTTTTT. This sequence encodes CASSLRQGGPGELFF.

The rearrangement joins TRBV14 to TRBJ1-1; tentative D call: TRBD1 (6 bases). The V end was cut by 1 base, the J end by 0 bases, with 15 bases between. The CDR3 extends over 17 amino acids. Germline V gene data show CDR1 as SGHDN and CDR2 as FVKESK. The CDR3 reads CASSQVTGILMNTEAFF. The CDR3 nucleotides read TGTGCCAGCAGCCAAGTAACAGGGATTCTTATGAACACTGAAGCTTTCTTT.

The CDR3 sequence: CASRGTSGSNSYEQYF. Here the CDR3 DNA reads TGTGCCAGCAGAGGGACTAGCGGATCCAACTCCTACGAGCAGTACTTC. V is TRBV2 and J is TRBJ2-7, with TRBD2 matching over 11 bases. J lost 0 bases, V lost 6 bases, and 7 bases had no gene match. The CDR3 contains 16 residues. CDR1 and CDR2 (germline): SNHLY, FYNNEI.

The V gene is TRBV30, the J gene TRBJ2-1, with D tentatively TRBD1 (6 bases). V lost 1 base, J lost 7 bases, and 11 bases lay in between. Germline V gene lookup returns CDR1 GTSNPN and CDR2 SVGIG (reference sequence). This CDR3 has 13 residues. The CDR3 DNA sequence: TGTGCCTGGAGTGAAACAGGGTCTAATGAGCAGTTCTTC. As protein: CAWSETGSNEQFF.

V and J are TRBV18 and TRBJ1-5, with a weak D call TRBD1 (5 bases). This CDR3 spans 14 amino acids. V lost 2 bases and J lost 6, with 11 bases in between. The germline CDR1 and CDR2 sequences are KGHSH and LQKENI. CDR3 in amino acids: CASSPVGGSQPQHF. In DNA form, the CDR3 reads TGTGCCAGCTCACCAGTCGGGGGGTCTCAGCCCCAGCATTTT.

The rearrangement uses TRBV6-5 and TRBJ2-3; TRBD2 aligns across 9 bases. Germline loops: CDR1 MNHEY, CDR2 SVGAGI. The CDR3 is 15 amino acids. Trimming at V came to 5 bases and at J to 1 base, leaving 4 bases not matched to a gene. The CDR3: CASSIAGEGTDTQYF. The CDR3 DNA is TGTGCCAGCAGTATAGCGGGAGAGGGCACAGATACGCAGTATTTT.

In DNA form, the CDR3 reads TGTGCCAGCAGTTTTGGACAGGAACTTTTCTACGAGCAGTACTTC. Translated: CASSFGQELFYEQYF. The chain combines TRBV28 with TRBJ2-7; 7 bases are a match to TRBD1. V trimming: 3 bases; J trimming: 3 bases; junction bases outside the gene matches: 8. The CDR3 has 15 amino acids. Germline V gives CDR1 MDHEN, CDR2 SYDVKM.

The V call is TRBV7-2, the J call TRBJ2-5, with no clear D. CDR3 length equals 15 residues. Germline V gene data show CDR1 as SGHTA and CDR2 as FQGNSA. Deletions cut 2 bases from V and 1 base from J, with 11 bases between. The CDR3 here is CASSLKIQVQETQYF. DNA for the CDR3: TGTGCCAGCAGCTTAAAAATTCAGGTCCAAGAGACCCAGTACTTC.

This chain connects TRBV13 to TRBJ2-7; D is uncertain. Between the trimmed V and J ends, which lost 5 bases and 3 bases, there was a span of 8 bases. The germline gives CDR1 PRHDT, CDR2 FYEKMQ (reference sequence). This CDR3 comprises 12 residues. This CDR3 is CASSEERYEQYF. CDR3 nucleotides: TGTGCCAGCAGCGAGGAGCGCTACGAGCAGTACTTC.

The V and J genes are TRBV19 and TRBJ2-1, with unresolved D. Germline V CDR1 and CDR2: LNHDA, SQIVND (reference sequence). This CDR3 comprises 15 residues. Trimming pared 7 bases from V and 0 bases from J, leaving 13 bases between. CDR3 protein: CASTALRSSYNEQFF. CDR3 sequence (DNA): TGTGCCAGTACCGCGCTGCGGAGCTCCTACAATGAGCAGTTCTTC.

This chain uses TRBV4-3 with TRBJ2-7, with TRBD2 as a possible D gene (5 bases). From germline, CDR1 is LGHNA and CDR2 YSLEER. V was shortened by 0 bases and J by 3 bases, with 12 bases between the two germline ends. This CDR3 contains 15 residues. The CDR3, as DNA: TGCGCCAGCAGCCAAGATTCTAGCTCCGGCTACGAGCAGTACTTC. Protein: CASSQDSSSGYEQYF.

V usage is TRBV19 and J usage is TRBJ1-2; D not certain. Germline CDR1 is LNHDA and CDR2 is SQIVND (reference sequence). The germline V and J ends were trimmed by 5 bases and 4 bases, with 11 bases remaining between them. CDR3 length: 13 residues. DNA of the CDR3: TGTGCCAGTAGTCCAACTGACTTCTATGGCTACACCTTC. Protein sequence: CASSPTDFYGYTF.

The rearrangement links TRBV7-9 to TRBJ2-6; D is unresolved. Trimming pared 5 bases from V and 1 base from J, leaving 9 bases between. In germline, CDR1 is SEHNR, CDR2 FQNEAQ (reference sequence). The CDR3 spans 15 residues. The CDR3 loop is CASSQQLSGANVLTF. The CDR3 DNA is TGTGCCAGCAGCCAACAGCTATCTGGGGCCAACGTCCTGACTTTC.

This rearrangement joins TRBV4-1 to TRBJ2-7; 9 bases match TRBD1. Germline V gene lookup returns CDR1 MGHRA and CDR2 YSYEKL. V was clipped by 3 bases and J by 4 bases; unmatched bases: 13. The CDR3 spans 17 residues. This CDR3 is CASSQEGQGAGLYEQYF. For the CDR3, the DNA is TGCGCCAGCAGCCAGGAGGGACAGGGCGCCGGATTATACGAGCAGTACTTC.

V is TRBV29-1 and J is TRBJ1-1; D unresolved. CDR3 size: 16 residues. Germline V gene lookup returns CDR1 SQVTM and CDR2 ANQGSEA. Between the trimmed V and J ends, which lost 3 bases and 4 bases, there was a span of 21 bases. Written as DNA, the CDR3 is TGCAGCGTTGATCTAGGTGTACGGGGAAGCGTCACTGAAGCTTTCTTT. Its protein product is CSVDLGVRGSVTEAFF. The full variable domain, in which reference TRBV29-1 and TRBJ1-1 provide the parts outside the CDR3, is SAVISQKPSRDICQRGTSLTIQCQVDSQVTMMFWYRQQPGQSLTLIATANQGSEATYESGFVIDKFPISRPNLTFSTLTVSNMSPEDSSIYLCSVDLGVRGSVTEAFFGQGTRLTVV.

The chain is built from TRBV7-9 and TRBJ2-1; tentatively, D is TRBD1 (5 bases). V was cut by 1 base and J by 3 bases, with 10 bases left in between. CDR3 size: 15 residues. CDR1 is SEHNR and CDR2 is FQNEAQ in the germline V gene (reference sequence). In DNA, the CDR3 is TGTGCCAGCAGCTTAGGAAGGGGATACTACAATGAGCAGTTCTTC. Its protein is CASSLGRGYYNEQFF.

V usage is TRBV19 and J usage is TRBJ2-7, with 9 nucleotides matching TRBD1. CDR1 and CDR2 from the germline V gene are LNHDA and SQIVND (reference sequence). The CDR3 extends over 15 amino acids. Losses at the gene ends were 3 bases for V and 2 bases for J; bases not matched to a gene: 5. CDR3 residues: CASSMGTGNPYEQYF. The CDR3 DNA is TGTGCCAGTAGTATGGGGACAGGGAACCCCTACGAGCAGTACTTC.

CDR3 nucleotides: TGTGCCAGCAGTGAGTCAGTCTTTGAAGCTTTCTTT. Residues: CASSESVFEAFF. The chain joins TRBV25-1 to TRBJ1-1, with D unclear. This CDR3 has 12 amino acids. Trimming left V 3 bases short and J 7 bases short, with 9 bases between. CDR1 and CDR2 from the germline V gene are MGHDK and SYGVNS.

CDR3 in DNA: TGTGCCAGCAGAAGAGGACTAGCGACTGATGAGCAGTTCTTC. Translated, it gives CASRRGLATDEQFF. This chain uses TRBV25-1 with TRBJ2-1, with 9 bases matching TRBD2. After removal of 6 bases from V and 8 bases from J, the junction contained 8 bases not matched to a gene. Germline loops: CDR1 MGHDK, CDR2 SYGVNS. The CDR3 totals 14 residues. Full variable domain (rest looked up from reference TRBV25-1 and TRBJ2-1): EADIYQTPRYLVIGTGKKITLECSQTMGHDKMYWYQQDPGMELHLIHYSYGVNSTEKGDLSSESTVSRIRTEHFPLTLESARPSHTSQYLCASRRGLATDEQFFGPGTRLTVL.

This clone was observed a handful of times. The rearrangement links TRBV7-9 to TRBJ1-5; D gene ambiguous. Trimming removed 3 bases from V and 0 bases from J, with 9 bases in between. CDR3 length: 15 residues. Germline loops: CDR1 SEHNR, CDR2 FQNEAQ (reference sequence). CDR3 in DNA: TGTGCCAGCAGCTTTTCCGGGAATAGCAATCAGCCCCAGCATTTT. This codes for CASSFSGNSNQPQHF.

The chain employs TRBV27 and TRBJ2-7, with TRBD1 matching 9 bases. The trim removed 5 bases at V and 2 bases at J, leaving 10 bases unmatched. Per the germline V gene, CDR1 is MNHEY and CDR2 is SMNVEV (reference sequence). This CDR3 has 16 amino acids. CDR3 sequence: CASSQLGGTGPYEQYF. DNA for the CDR3: TGTGCCAGCAGTCAACTGGGGGGGACAGGGCCCTACGAGCAGTACTTC.

The chain employs TRBV7-9 and TRBJ1-3; D is unclear. V gave up 0 bases and J gave up 0 bases, with 9 bases separating them. The length of the CDR3 is 16 residues. Germline lookup yields CDR1 SEHNR and CDR2 FQNEAQ (reference sequence). CDR3: CASSLAERSSGNTIYF. The CDR3 coding sequence is TGTGCCAGCAGCTTAGCAGAGCGTTCCTCTGGAAACACCATATATTTT.

This clone was picked up a small number of times. The gene calls are TRBV19 and TRBJ1-1; the D gene is possibly TRBD1 (5 bases). The germline gives CDR1 LNHDA, CDR2 SQIVND (reference sequence). The length of the CDR3 is 14 residues. The V end was cut by 6 bases, the J end by 0 bases, with 11 bases between. The CDR3 DNA reads TGTGCCAGTAGAGGACAAGGTATGAACACTGAAGCTTTCTTT. Translating gives CASRGQGMNTEAFF.

The chain couples TRBV2 to TRBJ2-5; TRBD1 matches 10 bases. CDR3 length equals 15 residues. J was trimmed by 7 bases and V by 1 base; bases with no gene match: 6. CDR1 SNHLY and CDR2 FYNNEI come from the germline V gene. As DNA, the CDR3 is TGTGCCAGCAGTGAAGACCCGGGACAGGGGAGGACCCAGTACTTC. It encodes CASSEDPGQGRTQYF.

The CDR3 DNA follows: TGTGCCAGCGGACTAGCGAAGAGTGGGTACGAGCAGTACTTC. It yields the protein CASGLAKSGYEQYF. The gene calls are TRBV6-5 and TRBJ2-7; 9 bases map to TRBD2. CDR1 is MNHEY and CDR2 is SVGAGI in the germline V gene. V gave up 8 bases and J gave up 4 bases; unmatched junction bases: 9. There are 14 residues in the CDR3.

The sample holds one count of this clone. The chain carries TRBV27 and TRBJ2-7, with D possibly being TRBD2 (6 bases). Germline CDR1 is MNHEY and CDR2 is SMNVEV (reference sequence). V was shortened by 6 bases and J by 1 base, with 13 bases between the two germline ends. The CDR3 consists of 14 residues. CDR3 amino acids: CASSPAGGSYEQYF. CDR3 nucleotides: TGTGCCAGCAGCCCCGCCGGGGGTTCCTACGAGCAGTACTTC.

The chain links TRBV13 to TRBJ2-5, with a weak D call TRBD1 (6 bases). The last part of the DNA fits TRBJ2-7 better; the J call may be wrong. The CDR3 runs to 14 residues. Germline lookup yields CDR1 PRHDT and CDR2 FYEKMQ (reference sequence). CDR3 protein: CASSVDRSSYEQYF. DNA of the CDR3: TGTGCCAGCAGCGTTGACAGGAGCTCCTACGAGCAGTACTTC.

The chain is built from TRBV18 and TRBJ1-5, with no clear D. This CDR3 comprises 15 residues. The germline V gene has CDR1 KGHSH and CDR2 LQKENI. Trimming took off 3 bases at V and 5 bases at J, with 14 bases between the two ends. CDR3 sequence reads: CASSPGRETDQPQHF. DNA of the CDR3: TGTGCCAGCTCACCGGGGAGGGAGACGGATCAGCCCCAGCATTTT.